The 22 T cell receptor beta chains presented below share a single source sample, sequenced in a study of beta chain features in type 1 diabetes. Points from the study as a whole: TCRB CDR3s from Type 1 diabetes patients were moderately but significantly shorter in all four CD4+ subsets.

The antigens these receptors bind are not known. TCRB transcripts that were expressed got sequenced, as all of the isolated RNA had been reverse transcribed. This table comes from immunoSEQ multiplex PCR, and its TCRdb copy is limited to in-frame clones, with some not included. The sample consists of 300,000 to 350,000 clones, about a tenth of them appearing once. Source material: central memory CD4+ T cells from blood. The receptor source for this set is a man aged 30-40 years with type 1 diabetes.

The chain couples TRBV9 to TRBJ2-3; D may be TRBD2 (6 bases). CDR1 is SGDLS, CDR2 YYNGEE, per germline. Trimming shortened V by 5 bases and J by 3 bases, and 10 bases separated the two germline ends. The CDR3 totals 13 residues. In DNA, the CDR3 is TGTGCCAGCAGGTCGGCGGGGACAGATACGCAGTATTTT. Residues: CASRSAGTDTQYF.

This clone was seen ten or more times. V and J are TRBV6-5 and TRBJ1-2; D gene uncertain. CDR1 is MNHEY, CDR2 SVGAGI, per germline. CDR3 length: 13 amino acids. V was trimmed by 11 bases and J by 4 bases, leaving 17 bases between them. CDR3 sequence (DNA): TGTGCCTCCCTTGGGCGTTCTGCCTATGGCTACACCTTC. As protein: CASLGRSAYGYTF.

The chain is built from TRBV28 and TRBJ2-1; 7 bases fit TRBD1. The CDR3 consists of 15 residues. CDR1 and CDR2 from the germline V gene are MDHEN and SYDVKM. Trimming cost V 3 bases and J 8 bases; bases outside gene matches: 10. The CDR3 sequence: CASSFGSKGAHEQFF. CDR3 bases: TGTGCCAGCAGTTTTGGGTCAAAGGGGGCGCATGAGCAGTTCTTC.

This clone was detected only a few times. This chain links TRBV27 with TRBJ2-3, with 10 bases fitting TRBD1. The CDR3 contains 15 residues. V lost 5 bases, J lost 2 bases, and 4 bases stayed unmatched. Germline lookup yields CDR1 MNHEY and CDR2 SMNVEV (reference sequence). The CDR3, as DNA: TGTGCCAGCAGTCCTGACAGGGGGCTCACAGATACGCAGTATTTT. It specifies CASSPDRGLTDTQYF.

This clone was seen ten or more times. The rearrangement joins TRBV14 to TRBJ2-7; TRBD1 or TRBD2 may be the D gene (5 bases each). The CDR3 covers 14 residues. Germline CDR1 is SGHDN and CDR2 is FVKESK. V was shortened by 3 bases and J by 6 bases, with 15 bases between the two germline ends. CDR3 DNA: TGTGCCAGCAGCCAGTACGGGACGGCCCGCGAGCAGTACTTC. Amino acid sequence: CASSQYGTAREQYF.

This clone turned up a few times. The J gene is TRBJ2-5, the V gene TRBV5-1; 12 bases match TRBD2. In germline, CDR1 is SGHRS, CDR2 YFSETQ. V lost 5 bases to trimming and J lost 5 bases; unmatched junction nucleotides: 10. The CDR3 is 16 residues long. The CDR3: CASSSRTSGAGETQYF. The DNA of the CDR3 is TGCGCCAGCAGTTCCCGGACTAGCGGGGCCGGGGAGACCCAGTACTTC.

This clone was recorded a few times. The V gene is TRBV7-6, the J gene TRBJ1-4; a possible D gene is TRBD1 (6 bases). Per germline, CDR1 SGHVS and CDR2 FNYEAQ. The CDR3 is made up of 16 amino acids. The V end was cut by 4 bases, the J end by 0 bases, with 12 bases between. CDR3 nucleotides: TGTGCCAGCAGCTCGACGGGGGGCCCAACTAATGAAAAACTGTTTTTT. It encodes CASSSTGGPTNEKLFF.

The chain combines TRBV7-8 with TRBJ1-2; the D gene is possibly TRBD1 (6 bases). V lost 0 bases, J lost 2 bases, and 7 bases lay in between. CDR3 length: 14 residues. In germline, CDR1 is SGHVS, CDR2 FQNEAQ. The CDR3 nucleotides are TGTGCCAGCAGCTTAGCACAGGGCAACTATGGCTACACCTTC. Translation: CASSLAQGNYGYTF.

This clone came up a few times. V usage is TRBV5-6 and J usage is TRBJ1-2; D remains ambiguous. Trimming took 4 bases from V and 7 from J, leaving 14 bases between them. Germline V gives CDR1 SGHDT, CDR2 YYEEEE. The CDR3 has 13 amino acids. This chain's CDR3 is CASSPTRVAGYTF. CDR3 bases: TGTGCCAGCAGCCCGACCCGAGTGGCTGGCTACACCTTC.

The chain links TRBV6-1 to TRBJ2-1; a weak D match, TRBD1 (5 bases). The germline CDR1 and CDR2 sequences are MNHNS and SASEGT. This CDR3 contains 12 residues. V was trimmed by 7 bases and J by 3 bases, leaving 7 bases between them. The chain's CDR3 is CASMDNYNEQFF. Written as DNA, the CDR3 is TGTGCCAGCATGGACAACTACAATGAGCAGTTCTTC.

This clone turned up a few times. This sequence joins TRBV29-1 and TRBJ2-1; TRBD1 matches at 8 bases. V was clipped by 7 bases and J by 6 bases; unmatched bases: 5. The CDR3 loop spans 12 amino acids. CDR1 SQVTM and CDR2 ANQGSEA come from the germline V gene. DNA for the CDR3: TGCAGCGCCCGACAGGGGCGCAATGAGCAGTTCTTC. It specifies CSARQGRNEQFF.

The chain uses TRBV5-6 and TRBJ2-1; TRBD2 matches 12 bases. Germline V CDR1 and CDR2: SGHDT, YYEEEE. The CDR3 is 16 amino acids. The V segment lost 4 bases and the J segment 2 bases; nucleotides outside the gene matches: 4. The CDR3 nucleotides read TGTGCCAGCAGCATCCTAGCGGGGGGGCCCTACAATGAGCAGTTCTTC. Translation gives CASSILAGGPYNEQFF.

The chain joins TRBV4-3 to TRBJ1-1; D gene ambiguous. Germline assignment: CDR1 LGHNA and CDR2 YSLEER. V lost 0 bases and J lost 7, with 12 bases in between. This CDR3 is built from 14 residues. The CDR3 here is CASSQEPATIEAFF. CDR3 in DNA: TGCGCCAGCAGCCAAGAGCCAGCTACGATTGAAGCTTTCTTT.

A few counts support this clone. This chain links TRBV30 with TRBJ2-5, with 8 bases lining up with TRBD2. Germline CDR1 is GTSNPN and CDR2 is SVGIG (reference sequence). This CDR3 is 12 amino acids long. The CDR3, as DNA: TGTGCACTAGGCGCGGGGGGAGAGACCCAGTACTTC. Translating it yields CALGAGGETQYF.

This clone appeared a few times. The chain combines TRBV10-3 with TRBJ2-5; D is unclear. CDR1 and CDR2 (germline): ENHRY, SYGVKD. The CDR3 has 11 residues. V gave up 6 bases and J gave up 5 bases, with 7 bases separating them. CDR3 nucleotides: TGTGCCATCAGGCTCGGGGAGACCCAGTACTTC. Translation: CAIRLGETQYF.

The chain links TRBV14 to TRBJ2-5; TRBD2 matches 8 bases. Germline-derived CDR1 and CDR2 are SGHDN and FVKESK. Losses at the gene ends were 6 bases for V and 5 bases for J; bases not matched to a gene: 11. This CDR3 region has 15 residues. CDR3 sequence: CASRRSSGDGETQYF. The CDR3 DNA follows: TGTGCCAGCAGAAGGAGTAGCGGGGACGGGGAGACCCAGTACTTC.

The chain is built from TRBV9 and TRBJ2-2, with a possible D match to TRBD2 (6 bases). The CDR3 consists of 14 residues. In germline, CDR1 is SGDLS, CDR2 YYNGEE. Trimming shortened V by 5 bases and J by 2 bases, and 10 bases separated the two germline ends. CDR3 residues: CASRNGGNTGELFF. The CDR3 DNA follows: TGTGCCAGCAGGAACGGGGGAAACACCGGGGAGCTGTTTTTT. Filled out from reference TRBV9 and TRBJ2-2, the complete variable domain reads DSGVTQTPKHLITATGQRVTLRCSPRSGDLSVYWYQQSLDQGLQFLIQYYNGEERAKGNILERFSAQQFPDLHSELNLSSLELGDSALYFCASRNGGNTGELFFGEGSRLTVL.

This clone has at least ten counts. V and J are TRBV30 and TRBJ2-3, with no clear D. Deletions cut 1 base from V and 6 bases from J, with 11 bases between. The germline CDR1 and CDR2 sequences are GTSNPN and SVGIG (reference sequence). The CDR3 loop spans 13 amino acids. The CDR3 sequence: CAWSGASADTQYF. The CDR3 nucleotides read TGTGCCTGGAGTGGGGCCTCAGCGGATACGCAGTATTTT.

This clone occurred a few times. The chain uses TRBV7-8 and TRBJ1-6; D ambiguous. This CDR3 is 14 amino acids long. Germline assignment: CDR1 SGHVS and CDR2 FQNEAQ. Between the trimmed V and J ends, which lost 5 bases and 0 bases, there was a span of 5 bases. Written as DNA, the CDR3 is TGTGCCAGCAGCATTGACTCCTATAATTCACCCCTCCACTTT. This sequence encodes CASSIDSYNSPLHF.

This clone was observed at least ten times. This CDR3 is CASSLDFKRGAETQYF. The CDR3 nucleotides read TGTGCCAGCAGCTTGGACTTCAAGCGGGGGGCAGAGACCCAGTACTTC. The V call is TRBV5-4, the J call TRBJ2-5; 9 nucleotides agree with TRBD2. This CDR3 spans 16 amino acids. V lost 0 bases, J lost 4 bases, and 7 bases stayed unmatched. CDR1 is SGHNT, CDR2 YYREEE, per germline (reference sequence).

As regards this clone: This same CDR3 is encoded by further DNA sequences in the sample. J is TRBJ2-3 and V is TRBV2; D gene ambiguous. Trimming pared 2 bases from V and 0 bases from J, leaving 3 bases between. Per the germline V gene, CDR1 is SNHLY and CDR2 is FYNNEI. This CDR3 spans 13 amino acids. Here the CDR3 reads CASSERSTDTQYF. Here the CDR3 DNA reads TGTGCCAGCAGTGAACGGAGCACAGATACGCAGTATTTT. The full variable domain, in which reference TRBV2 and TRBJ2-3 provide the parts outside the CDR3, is EPEVTQTPSHQVTQMGQEVILRCVPISNHLYFYWYRQILGQKVEFLVSFYNNEISEKSEIFDDQFSVERPDGSNFTLKIRSTKLEDSAMYFCASSERSTDTQYFGPGTRLTVL.

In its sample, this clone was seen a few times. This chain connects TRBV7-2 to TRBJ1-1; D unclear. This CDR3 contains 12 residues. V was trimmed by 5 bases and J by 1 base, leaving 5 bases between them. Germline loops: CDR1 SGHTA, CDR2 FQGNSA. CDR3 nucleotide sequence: TGTGCCAGCAGCAAAAAGAACACTGAAGCTTTCTTT. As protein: CASSKKNTEAFF.